The text below deals with one T cell receptor (beta chain). Method: immunoSEQ multiplex PCR; TCRdb's copy keeps in-frame clones and lacks some. Among approximately 300,000 clones listed, about 85% were seen once. These data come from a study of blood T cell repertoires in COVID-19. At the level of the study: Both acute and convalescent COVID-19 samples were obtained from the United States, Italy and Spain.

Trimming removed 0 bases from V and 5 bases from J; junction bases left unmatched: 3. Germline CDR1 reads SGDLS; CDR2 reads YYNGEE. This CDR3 has 15 amino acids. The clonotype originates from a human donor with COVID-19, enrolled during active disease. The donor label of this sample is uncertain. The chain joins TRBV9 to TRBJ2-7, with TRBD1 identical over 12 bases. Sample: peripheral blood. The CDR3 sequence: CASSVGGTGGHEQYF. The CDR3 DNA is TGTGCCAGCAGCGTAGGGGGGACAGGGGGCCACGAGCAGTACTTC.